The T cell receptor beta chain under discussion was sequenced for a study of blood T cell repertoires in COVID-19. Background on the study: Material from acute and convalescent COVID-19 was sourced from the United States, Italy and Spain. T cells, B-cell-depleted T cells, or PBMCs supplied cDNA or gDNA.

Original methodology: Estimated nucleated cell counts came from reference gene primer amplification. Method: immunoSEQ multiplex PCR; TCRdb's copy keeps in-frame clones and lacks some. The V and J calls and clone size come from that table; D and trimming were worked out from the DNA. There are about 87,000 clones in the sample; approximately 85% occur only once, and 3% lies in the top ten. Seattle's cohort entered during active infection and was followed longitudinally. The germline V gene has CDR1 LNHDA and CDR2 SQIVND (reference sequence). The CDR3 extends over 14 amino acids. J lost 4 bases, V lost 5 bases, and 4 bases had no gene match.

The sample was peripheral blood. The V call is TRBV19, the J call TRBJ2-5; 10 bases match TRBD1. This TCR was recovered from a woman older than 75 with COVID-19, enrolled during active disease. The chain's CDR3 is CASSSTGGAETQYF. The DNA of the CDR3 is TGTGCCAGTAGTTCGACAGGGGGCGCAGAGACCCAGTACTTC.